These 4 T cell receptor beta chains share one sample of origin, sequenced in a study of blood T cell repertoires in COVID-19. TCRdb's table, derived via immunoSEQ multiplex PCR, lists solely in-frame clones and lacks some. The table has about 140,000 clones, 84% seen once. The sample consisted of peripheral blood. These receptors all stem from a human donor in a cohort sampled during active COVID-19.

The rearrangement joins TRBV6-1 to TRBJ2-3; D might be TRBD2 (7 bases). The V end was cut by 2 bases, the J end by 5 bases, with 11 bases between. This CDR3 is built from 14 residues. Germline CDR1 MNHNS, CDR2 SASEGT. The CDR3 here is CASSERGGRDTQYF. In DNA, the CDR3 is TGTGCCAGCAGTGAAAGGGGGGGGCGAGATACGCAGTATTTT.

This clone was seen only once. CDR3 sequence: CASTRDRGGNTEAFF. In nucleotides, the CDR3 is TGTGCCAGCACCCGGGACAGGGGAGGGAACACTGAAGCTTTCTTT. This sequence joins TRBV7-2 and TRBJ1-1; 10 bases are shared with TRBD1. CDR1 is SGHTA, CDR2 FQGNSA, per germline. The CDR3 covers 15 residues. The junction had 6 bases not matched to a gene; V was cut back by 7 bases and J by 1 base.

The chain joins TRBV9 to TRBJ2-2; TRBD1 aligns across 9 bases. The CDR3 length is 16 residues. The V and J ends lost 4 bases and 6 bases, in that order; junction bases with no gene match: 10. Germline CDR1 reads SGDLS; CDR2 reads YYNGEE. The CDR3 DNA reads TGTGCCAGCAGCTACTGGGACAGGGATTTTGCCGGGGAGCTGTTTTTT. Residues: CASSYWDRDFAGELFF.

The chain joins TRBV7-8 to TRBJ1-1; the match to TRBD1 covers 8 bases. CDR1 SGHVS and CDR2 FQNEAQ come from the germline V gene. Losses at the gene ends were 7 bases for V and 12 bases for J; bases not matched to a gene: 13. CDR3 size: 13 residues. CDR3 protein: CASIPQAGQGSFF. CDR3 nucleotide sequence: TGTGCCAGCATTCCCCAAGCCGGACAGGGATCTTTCTTT.